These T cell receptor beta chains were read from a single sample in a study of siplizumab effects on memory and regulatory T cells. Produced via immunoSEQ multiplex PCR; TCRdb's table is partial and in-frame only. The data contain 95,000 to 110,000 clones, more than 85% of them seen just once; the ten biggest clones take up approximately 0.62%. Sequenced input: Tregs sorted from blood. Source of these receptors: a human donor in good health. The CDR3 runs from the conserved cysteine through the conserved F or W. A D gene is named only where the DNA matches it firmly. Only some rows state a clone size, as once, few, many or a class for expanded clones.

DNA: TGTGCCAGTACGACAGGGAACACCGGGGAGCTGTTTTTT; CDR3: CASTTGNTGELFF; D: -; J: TRBJ2-2; V: TRBV19; size: -
DNA: TGTGCCAGCTCACCACAAACCTTGGTCACCGGGGAGCTGTTTTTT; CDR3: CASSPQTLVTGELFF; D: -; J: TRBJ2-2; V: TRBV18; size: -
DNA: TGTGCCAGCAGCCACCTGGACAGGTTCTACGAGCAGTACTTC; CDR3: CASSHLDRFYEQYF; D: TRBD1; J: TRBJ2-7; V: TRBV14; size: -
DNA: TGTGCCAGCAGAAGCTACGGGGGCCGGCATAATTCACCCCTCCACTTT; CDR3: CASRSYGGRHNSPLHF; D: -; J: TRBJ1-6; V: TRBV2; size: few
DNA: TGCGCCAGCAGCGCACAGGGAGGCTCGTATGGCTACACCTTC; CDR3: CASSAQGGSYGYTF; D: -; J: TRBJ1-2; V: TRBV5-1; size: -
DNA: TGTGCCTGGAGCGGACGGCGAGGAGGGGAGCAGTACTTC; CDR3: CAWSGRRGGEQYF; D: -; J: TRBJ2-7; V: TRBV30; size: -
DNA: TGCGCCAGCAGCTTGGGCGGGGCCCCCGGGGAGCTGTTTTTT; CDR3: CASSLGGAPGELFF; D: -; J: TRBJ2-2; V: TRBV5-1; size: -
DNA: TGTGCCAGTAGTATTGAAGGGCGGGGGGGCCAAAAGCAGTTCTTC; CDR3: CASSIEGRGGQKQFF; D: TRBD2; J: TRBJ2-1; V: TRBV19; size: -
DNA: TGTGCCAGCAGCGGGGGGACTAGCGGAGATACGCAGTATTTT; CDR3: CASSGGTSGDTQYF; D: TRBD2; J: TRBJ2-3; V: TRBV5-4; size: -
DNA: TGTGCCAGCAGCCCCGGACAGACACCCTACGAGCAGTACTTC; CDR3: CASSPGQTPYEQYF; D: -; J: TRBJ2-7; V: TRBV9; size: -
DNA: TGTGCCAGCAGCTCGAATAGTCTGAATGAGCAGTTCTTC; CDR3: CASSSNSLNEQFF; D: -; J: TRBJ2-1; V: TRBV7-2; size: -
DNA: TGTGCCATCGGGGGGACCTCGAACACCGGGGAGCTGTTTTTT; CDR3: CAIGGTSNTGELFF; D: -; J: TRBJ2-2; V: TRBV10-3; size: -
DNA: TGTGCCAGCAGCTTAGACCGGGAGTGGTCAGATACGCAGTATTTT; CDR3: CASSLDREWSDTQYF; D: -; J: TRBJ2-3; V: TRBV7-2; size: once
DNA: TGTGCCAGCAGTGATTTACCAGGCAATTCACCCCTCCACTTT; CDR3: CASSDLPGNSPLHF; D: -; J: TRBJ1-6; V: TRBV6-4; size: -
DNA: TGTGCCAGCAGTCCAGAGTCGCATAGCAATCAGCCCCAGCATTTT; CDR3: CASSPESHSNQPQHF; D: -; J: TRBJ1-5; V: TRBV6-1; size: -
DNA: TGTGCCAGCAGCTTAGATGGGGGGGAGCAGTTCTTC; CDR3: CASSLDGGEQFF; D: -; J: TRBJ2-1; V: TRBV7-9; size: -
DNA: TGTGCCAGTAGCGCTAGGAACACAGATACGCAGTATTTT; CDR3: CASSARNTDTQYF; D: -; J: TRBJ2-3; V: TRBV30; size: -
DNA: TGTGCCAGCAGTTACTCAGGGGTGCCTGGGGCCAACGTCCTGACTTTC; CDR3: CASSYSGVPGANVLTF; D: -; J: TRBJ2-6; V: TRBV6-5; size: -
DNA: TGCGCCAGCAGCTGGCTTCAGAACATGGTGCAGTATTTT; CDR3: CASSWLQNMVQYF; D: -; J: TRBJ2-3; V: TRBV5-1; size: -
DNA: TGTGCCAGTACCGGGGGGTCCAAAAACATTCAGTACTTC; CDR3: CASTGGSKNIQYF; D: TRBD2; J: TRBJ2-4; V: TRBV19; size: -
DNA: TGTGCCAGCAGCTTAAGAGCGGGGGGCTCCTACAATGAGCAGTTCTTC; CDR3: CASSLRAGGSYNEQFF; D: TRBD2; J: TRBJ2-1; V: TRBV7-8; size: -
DNA: TGCGCCAGCAGCCCCCAGGGGGCAGTCCCAAACTATGGCTACACCTTC; CDR3: CASSPQGAVPNYGYTF; D: TRBD1; J: TRBJ1-2; V: TRBV5-1; size: -
DNA: TGTGCCAGCAGGGGATCGGGGGTGACCTATGGCTACACCTTC; CDR3: CASRGSGVTYGYTF; D: -; J: TRBJ1-2; V: TRBV7-2; size: few